These T cell receptor beta chains were read from a single sample in a study of CD8 T cells in ankylosing spondylitis. TCRdb called the 5' RACE reads again in MiXCR, with one record for every CDR3 protein. The table has 390,000 or so distinct CDR3 sequences, around 20% seen once. The specimen was blood, either unsorted or a sorted T cell fraction (not recorded which). These receptors all stem from a male donor with ankylosing spondylitis. Both conserved end residues are part of each CDR3. D genes are given only for firm matches. Rows may omit the clone size; those that give it use once, few, many or a size class.

clone_size j_call d_call v_call cdr3_aa cdr3_nt
. TRBJ1-5 . TRBV4-3 CASSQERRTSGQPQHF TGCGCCAGCAGCCAAGAACGAAGGACCTCGGGTCAGCCCCAGCATTTT
few TRBJ2-3 . TRBV20-1 CSARVDGPQYF TGCAGTGCTAGAGTAGACGGGCCGCAGTATTTT
few TRBJ2-1 . TRBV28 CASPPSRVYNEQFF TGTGCCAGCCCTCCGTCAAGGGTCTACAATGAGCAGTTCTTC
. TRBJ2-5 . TRBV5-1 CASSWGQTETQYF TGCGCCAGCAGCTGGGGGCAGACGGAGACCCAGTACTTC
few TRBJ1-1 . TRBV7-9 CASSPSRASMNTEAFF TGTGCCAGCAGCCCATCTCGGGCTTCGATGAACACTGAAGCTTTCTTT
many TRBJ2-1 TRBD2 TRBV20-1 CSARRLADYNEQFF TGCAGTGCTAGGCGGCTAGCGGATTACAATGAGCAGTTCTTC
few TRBJ2-2 . TRBV29-1 CSVVTPRAGWSTGELFF TGCAGCGTCGTCACCCCTAGGGCAGGGTGGTCCACCGGGGAGCTGTTTTTT
. TRBJ2-7 TRBD1 TRBV11-3 CASSTTGAISYEQYF TGTGCCAGCAGCACCACAGGGGCCATCTCCTACGAGCAGTACTTC
few TRBJ2-1 TRBD2 TRBV20-1 CSAFLAGRGNEQFF TGCAGTGCTTTTCTAGCGGGACGTGGCAATGAGCAGTTCTTC
. TRBJ2-2 TRBD2 TRBV5-1 CASSLRLAGGNTGELFF TGCGCCAGCAGCTTGAGGCTAGCGGGAGGTAACACCGGGGAGCTGTTTTTT
few TRBJ2-1 TRBD2 TRBV19 CASGTSGTNEQFF TGTGCCTCTGGGACTAGCGGAACCAATGAGCAGTTCTTC
few TRBJ2-3 . TRBV6-1 CASRVGASTDTQYF TGTGCCAGCAGGGTCGGGGCTAGCACAGATACGCAGTATTTT
. TRBJ1-1 TRBD1 TRBV7-2 CASRPQINDRGGTEAFF TGTGCCAGCAGGCCACAGATAAACGACAGGGGAGGGACTGAAGCTTTCTTT
once TRBJ2-7 TRBD2 TRBV6-5 CASRGGNEQYF TGTGCCAGCAGGGGAGGGAACGAGCAGTACTTC
few TRBJ2-1 TRBD2 TRBV5-1 CASSLDLAGDNNEQFF TGCGCCAGCAGCTTGGATCTAGCGGGGGACAACAATGAGCAGTTCTTC
. TRBJ2-5 TRBD1 TRBV19 CASSPWTGGRETQYF TGTGCCAGTAGTCCCTGGACAGGGGGCCGAGAGACCCAGTACTTC
. TRBJ2-5 . TRBV9 CASSVDPGYQETQYF TGTGCCAGCAGCGTAGATCCGGGGTACCAAGAGACCCAGTACTTC
many TRBJ2-1 TRBD2 TRBV12-3/TRBV12-4 CASTPGLANNGEQFF TGTGCCAGCACCCCGGGACTAGCAAACAATGGTGAGCAGTTCTTC
. TRBJ2-3 TRBD2 TRBV29-1 CSVVGTSADTQYF TGCAGCGTTGTAGGGACTAGCGCCGATACGCAGTATTTT
. TRBJ2-7 . TRBV2 CASSEQGHVTYEQYF TGTGCCAGCAGTGAGCAGGGCCATGTCACCTACGAGCAGTACTTC
many TRBJ2-7 TRBD2 TRBV29-1 CSVETSGASYEQYF TGCAGCGTGGAGACTAGCGGGGCATCCTACGAGCAGTACTTC
. TRBJ2-3 . TRBV5-1 CASSPQGGSDTQYF TGCGCCAGCAGCCCCCAGGGGGGATCAGATACGCAGTATTTT
. TRBJ1-4 . TRBV10-3 CAISVGTNEKLFF TGTGCCATCAGTGTGGGGACTAATGAAAAACTGTTTTTT
. TRBJ2-7 TRBD1 TRBV20-1 CSATGQGAREQYF TGCAGTGCTACGGGACAGGGGGCGCGCGAGCAGTACTTC
few TRBJ2-1 . TRBV18 CASSPRQEIYNEQFF TGTGCCAGCTCACCTCGACAGGAAATATACAATGAGCAGTTCTTC
few TRBJ2-7 . TRBV5-8 CASSRRSYEQYF TGTGCCAGCAGCAGGCGATCTTACGAGCAGTACTTC
few TRBJ2-5 TRBD1 TRBV5-1 CASSSTGVQETQYF TGCGCCAGCAGCTCGACAGGGGTCCAAGAGACCCAGTACTTC
few TRBJ2-3 TRBD2 TRBV5-1 CASSPHLSGKGDTQYF TGCGCCAGCAGCCCCCACTTGAGCGGGAAGGGGGATACGCAGTATTTT
. TRBJ1-2 TRBD1 TRBV28 CATTGDPGGYTF TGTGCCACCACAGGGGATCCGGGTGGCTACACCTTC
few TRBJ1-5 . TRBV10-3 CAISESAGLNQPQHF TGTGCCATCAGTGAGTCAGCAGGGCTAAATCAGCCCCAGCATTTT
. TRBJ2-1 . TRBV24-1 CATSDPRRSSYNEQFF TGTGCCACCAGTGATCCCAGACGGAGCTCCTACAATGAGCAGTTCTTC
. TRBJ1-5 . TRBV10-3 CAISEVNQPQHF TGTGCCATCAGCGAGGTCAATCAGCCCCAGCATTTT
few TRBJ1-4 . TRBV12-3/TRBV12-4 CASSLLFGGHEKLFF TGTGCCAGCAGTTTACTGTTTGGGGGCCATGAAAAACTGTTTTTT
. TRBJ1-5 . TRBV6-2/TRBV6-3 CASSDLTGSQPQHF TGTGCCAGCAGTGACTTGACAGGCTCTCAGCCCCAGCATTTT
. TRBJ2-1 TRBD2 TRBV6-2/TRBV6-3 CASSYSDPSGIYNEQFF TGTGCCAGCAGTTACTCTGATCCTAGCGGTATCTACAATGAGCAGTTCTTC
. TRBJ2-2 . TRBV7-3 CASSQKPGMRGTGELFF TGTGCCAGCAGCCAGAAGCCGGGAATGCGGGGCACCGGGGAGCTGTTTTTT
few TRBJ2-1 TRBD1 TRBV7-9 CASSFLDRIYNEQFF TGTGCCAGCAGCTTTTTGGACAGGATTTACAATGAGCAGTTCTTC
many TRBJ2-3 TRBD2 TRBV9 CASSHPGGTQYF TGTGCCAGCAGCCACCCGGGGGGAACGCAGTATTTT
. TRBJ1-2 . TRBV20-1 CSASSPTGLEGYTF TGCAGTGCTAGCAGTCCGACAGGCTTGGAGGGCTACACCTTC
few TRBJ2-7 TRBD2 TRBV27 CASSPSGAAYEQYF TGTGCCAGCAGCCCTAGCGGTGCTGCCTACGAGCAGTACTTC